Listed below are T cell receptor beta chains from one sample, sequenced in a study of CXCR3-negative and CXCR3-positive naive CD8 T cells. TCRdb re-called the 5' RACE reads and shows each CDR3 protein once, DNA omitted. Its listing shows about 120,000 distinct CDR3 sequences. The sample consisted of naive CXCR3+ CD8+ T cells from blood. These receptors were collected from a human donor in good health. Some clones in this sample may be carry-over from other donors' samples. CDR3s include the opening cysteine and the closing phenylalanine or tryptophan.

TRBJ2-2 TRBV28 CASTRQGSAGELFF
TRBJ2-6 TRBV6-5 CASSPGQGESGANVLTF
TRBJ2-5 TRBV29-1 CSVEWGTLETQYF
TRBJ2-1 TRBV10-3 CAISSPLTGGQDNEQFF
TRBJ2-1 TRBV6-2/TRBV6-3 CASLEGETYNEQFF
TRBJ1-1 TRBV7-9 CASRSRDLNTEAFF
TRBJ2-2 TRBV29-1 CSVEPLTTGEPTGELFF
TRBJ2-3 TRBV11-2 CASSFPPRPSGGALGDTQYF
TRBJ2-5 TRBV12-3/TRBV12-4 CASGVTQETQYF
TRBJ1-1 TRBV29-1 CSVVLGMNTEAFF
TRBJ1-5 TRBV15 CATSRAWGTGDQPQHF
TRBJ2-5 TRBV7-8 CASSLGTTYQETQYF